The 8 T cell receptor beta chains presented below share a single source sample, sequenced in a study of response to subunit inactivated influenza vaccine. A single record per CDR3 protein comes from TCRdb applying MiXCR to the RT-PCR reads. The data hold under 550,000 distinct CDR3 sequences, with about 7.6% observed a single time. The starting material was PBMCs from blood, obtained roughly 24 months after vaccination. Receptors originate from a man between 50 and 70 years old who received an inactivated influenza vaccine.

This clonotype showed up just a few times. The chain is built from TRBV7-3 and TRBJ2-1, with TRBD2 matching 12 bases. The germline gives CDR1 SGHTA, CDR2 FQGTGA. The J segment lost 7 bases and the V segment lost 5 bases, leaving 6 bases of the junction unmatched. The CDR3 runs 15 residues. CDR3 sequence reads: CASSDRTSGMNEQFF. CDR3 coding DNA: TGTGCCAGCAGCGACCGGACTAGCGGGATGAATGAGCAGTTCTTC. Supplemented by reference TRBV7-3 and TRBJ2-1, the full variable domain reads GAGVSQTPSNKVTEKGKYVELRCDPISGHTALYWYRQSLGQGPEFLIYFQGTGAADDSGLPNDRFFAVRPEGSVSTLKIQRTERGDSAVYLCASSDRTSGMNEQFFGPGTRLTVL.

This clonotype was seen repeatedly, ten times or more. V is TRBV24-1 and J is TRBJ2-2; D not certain. CDR3 length: 15 residues. The V gene's germline CDR1 is KGHDR and CDR2 SFDVKD. V lost 6 bases to trimming and J lost 1 base, with 11 bases between them. The CDR3 sequence is CATSSWRLNTGELFF. The CDR3 DNA reads TGTGCCACCAGTTCGTGGCGTTTGAACACCGGGGAGCTGTTTTTT.

The chain employs TRBV6-2 or TRBV6-3 and TRBJ1-1; tentatively, D is TRBD1 (5 bases). V lost 7 bases, J lost 0 bases, and 15 bases lay in between. Per the germline V gene, CDR1 is MNHEY and CDR2 is SVGEGT. The CDR3 covers 15 residues. For the CDR3, the DNA is TGTGCCAGCAACGAAGAGGGGACGGTGAACACTGAAGCTTTCTTT. It codes for CASNEEGTVNTEAFF.

The sample holds many counts of this clonotype. The genes are TRBV5-1 and TRBJ2-7; D is possibly TRBD1 (6 bases). Germline CDR1 is SGHRS and CDR2 is YFSETQ. CDR3 length: 13 residues. Deletions cut 4 bases from V and 4 bases from J, with 12 bases between. Here the CDR3 DNA reads TGCGCCAGCAGCCCTAGGACAGCGTACGAGCAGTACTTC. It codes for CASSPRTAYEQYF. Variable domain in full (rest from reference TRBV5-1 and TRBJ2-7): KAGVTQTPRYLIKTRGQQVTLSCSPISGHRSVSWYQQTPGQGLQFLFEYFSETQRNKGNFPGRFSGRQFSNSRSEMNVSTLELGDSALYLCASSPRTAYEQYFGPGTRLTVT.

The chain employs TRBV9 and TRBJ2-1; 8 nucleotides align to TRBD2. The CDR3 runs to 17 residues. Germline V gene data show CDR1 as SGDLS and CDR2 as YYNGEE. Trimming removed 3 bases from V and 4 bases from J; junction bases left unmatched: 12. In nucleotides, the CDR3 is TGTGCCAGCAGCGCCGTAACCGGGACTAGATCATACAATGAGCAGTTCTTC. The encoded protein is CASSAVTGTRSYNEQFF.

In its sample, this clonotype was seen many times. The chain couples TRBV12-3 or TRBV12-4 to TRBJ2-3; 9 bases map to TRBD1. CDR3 size: 17 residues. V shed 6 bases and J 0 bases; nucleotides not matched to a gene: 10. The chain's CDR3 is CASSPSPGQGSTDTQYF. Here the CDR3 DNA reads TGTGCCAGCAGCCCCTCGCCGGGACAGGGAAGCACAGATACGCAGTATTTT.

This clonotype has a handful of counts. V gene TRBV6-5 combines with J gene TRBJ2-7, with D possibly being TRBD1 (6 bases). Trimming took 5 bases from V and 4 from J, leaving 9 bases between them. The CDR3 is made up of 12 amino acids. Germline CDR1 and CDR2: MNHEY and SVGAGI. The CDR3 bases are TGTGCCAGCAGTAGGGACAAATACGAGCAGTACTTC. This sequence encodes CASSRDKYEQYF.

The gene calls are TRBV20-1 and TRBJ1-2; D unclear. V gave up 5 bases and J gave up 6 bases, with 13 bases separating them. In germline, CDR1 is DFQATT, CDR2 SNEGSKA (reference sequence). The CDR3 is made up of 12 amino acids. CDR3 region: CSASQRFDGYTF. CDR3 nucleotides: TGCAGTGCTTCCCAGCGTTTCGATGGCTACACCTTC.